This T cell receptor (beta chain) stems from a study of cytomegalovirus exposure and HLA in healthy donors. Study-level findings and limits: Association with HLA alleles at 0.05 false discovery rate was found for 15,000 to 20,000 TCR beta sequences in a later analysis. An analysis was carried out later, and it reportedly showed fewer N-insertions in an Asian-associated ancestry cluster than the approximately 700-donor mean. Excluded were some V segments that proved indistinguishable, including TRBV6-2 and TRBV6-3. Differences between HLA loci emerged in a later analysis of TCR association rates, with DRB1 most and HLA-C fewest.

The junction had 6 bases not matched to a gene; V was cut back by 5 bases and J by 6 bases. Looked up from germline, CDR1 is SGHVS and CDR2 is FQNEAQ. The CDR3 extends over 14 amino acids. The primer mix had 60 Vbeta and 13 Jbeta primers. Repertoires were generated with immunoSEQ multiplex PCR, while TCRdb's copy carries only in-frame clones and drops some. This table holds about 180,000 clones, 76% found once. Comment on this clone: Its antigen is not identified.

The receptor was derived from a man aged 18 to 30 in good health and CMV-seronegative. The sequenced material came from PBMCs. V and J are TRBV7-8 and TRBJ2-7; 11 bases are a match to TRBD2. In DNA form, the CDR3 reads TGTGCCAGCAGCGCCCTAGCGGGGGGTGGCGAGCAGTACTTC. This translates into CASSALAGGGEQYF.